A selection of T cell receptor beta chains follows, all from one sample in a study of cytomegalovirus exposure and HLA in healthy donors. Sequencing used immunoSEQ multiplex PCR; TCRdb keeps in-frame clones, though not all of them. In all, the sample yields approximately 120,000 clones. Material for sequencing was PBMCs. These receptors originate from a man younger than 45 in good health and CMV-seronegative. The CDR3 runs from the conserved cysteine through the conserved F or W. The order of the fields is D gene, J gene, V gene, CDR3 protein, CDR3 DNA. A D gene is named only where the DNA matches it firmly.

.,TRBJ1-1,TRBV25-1,CASSQQGANEAFF,TGTGCCAGCAGCCAACAGGGAGCCAATGAAGCTTTCTTT
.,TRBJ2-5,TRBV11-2,CASSHRWGRRETQYF,TGTGCCAGCAGCCACAGGTGGGGGCGTCGAGAGACCCAGTACTTC
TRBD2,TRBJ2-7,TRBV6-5,CASTGLAGGGGEQYF,TGTGCCAGCACGGGACTAGCGGGAGGGGGTGGAGAGCAGTACTTC
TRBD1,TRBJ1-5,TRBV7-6,CASSLDRDQPQHF,TGTGCCAGCAGCCTGGACAGGGATCAGCCCCAGCATTTT
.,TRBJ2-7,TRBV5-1,CASSWGRGSYEQYF,TGCGCCAGCAGCTGGGGGCGAGGGAGCTACGAGCAGTACTTC
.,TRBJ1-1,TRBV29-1,CSGSGHLNTEAFF,TGCAGCGGTTCGGGACACCTGAACACTGAAGCTTTCTTT
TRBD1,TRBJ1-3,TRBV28,CASSFGQGNTIYF,TGTGCCAGCAGTTTTGGACAGGGGAACACCATATATTTT
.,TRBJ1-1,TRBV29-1,CSVSGGALGTEAFF,TGCAGCGTCTCAGGCGGGGCGTTGGGCACTGAAGCTTTCTTT
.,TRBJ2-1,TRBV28,CASNLAGAYNEQFF,TGTGCCAGCAACCTCGCCGGGGCCTACAATGAGCAGTTCTTC
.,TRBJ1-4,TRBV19,CASSIGGTGDEKLFF,TGTGCCAGTAGTATTGGTGGGACGGGGGACGAAAAACTGTTTTTT
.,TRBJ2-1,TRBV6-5,CASSYGSGAYNEQFF,TGTGCCAGCAGTTACGGGTCAGGGGCGTACAATGAGCAGTTCTTC
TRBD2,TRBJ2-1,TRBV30,CACSGNYNEQFF,TGTGCCTGTAGCGGGAACTACAATGAGCAGTTCTTC
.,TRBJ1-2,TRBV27,CASRPQGGYGYTF,TGTGCCAGCAGGCCGCAGGGCGGATATGGCTACACCTTC
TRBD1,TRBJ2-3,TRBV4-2,CASSRGQDTDTQYF,TGTGCCAGCAGCCGAGGACAGGACACAGATACGCAGTATTTT
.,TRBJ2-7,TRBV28,CASSLPPGRPSSYEQYF,TGTGCCAGCAGTCTCCCCCCAGGGCGCCCGAGCTCCTACGAGCAGTACTTC
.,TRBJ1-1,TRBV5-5,CASSPPGGSNTEAFF,TGTGCCAGCAGCCCCCCGGGGGGATCGAACACTGAAGCTTTCTTT
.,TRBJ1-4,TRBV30,CAWSSEKLFF,TGTGCCTGGTCGTCCGAAAAACTGTTTTTT
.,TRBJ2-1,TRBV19,CASSIGWRRGPSYNEQFF,TGTGCCAGTAGTATAGGGTGGCGGCGCGGGCCCTCCTACAATGAGCAGTTCTTC
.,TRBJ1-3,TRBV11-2,CASSLERARSGNTIYF,TGTGCCAGCAGCTTAGAGAGGGCCCGCTCTGGAAACACCATATATTTT
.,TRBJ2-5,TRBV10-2,CASSGQGIQETQYF,TGCGCCAGCAGCGGCCAGGGTATTCAAGAGACCCAGTACTTC
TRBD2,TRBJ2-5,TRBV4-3,CASSQAGGLAARETQYF,TGCGCCAGCAGCCAAGCCGGGGGACTAGCTGCCCGAGAGACCCAGTACTTC
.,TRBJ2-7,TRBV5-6,CASSLDSGSYEQYF,TGTGCCAGCAGCTTGGACTCCGGGTCCTACGAGCAGTACTTC
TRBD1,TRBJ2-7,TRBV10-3,CAISESGTATYEQYF,TGTGCCATCAGTGAGTCAGGGACAGCTACCTACGAGCAGTACTTC
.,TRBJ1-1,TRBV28,CASVSESHQDMNTEAFF,TGTGCCAGCGTCTCCGAATCACATCAGGACATGAACACTGAAGCTTTCTTT
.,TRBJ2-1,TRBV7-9,CASSLSLAPYNEQFF,TGTGCCAGCAGCTTGAGCCTAGCCCCCTACAATGAGCAGTTCTTC
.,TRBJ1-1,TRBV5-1,CASSLATVNTEAFF,TGCGCCAGCAGCTTGGCCACGGTGAACACTGAAGCTTTCTTT
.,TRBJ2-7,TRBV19,CASSFGLADSYEQYF,TGTGCCAGTAGTTTCGGGTTAGCGGACTCCTACGAGCAGTACTTC
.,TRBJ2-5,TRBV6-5,CASSRTGQETQYF,TGTGCCAGCAGTCGAACAGGTCAAGAGACCCAGTACTTC
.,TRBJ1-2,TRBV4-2,CASSQDMRQYYGYTF,TGTGCCAGCAGCCAAGATATGCGACAGTACTATGGCTACACCTTT
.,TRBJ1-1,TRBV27,CASSPNTGNYRNTEAFF,TGTGCCAGCAGTCCTAACACAGGGAATTACAGGAACACTGAAGCTTTCTTT
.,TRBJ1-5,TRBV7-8,CASSLEGVDNQPQHF,TGTGCCAGCAGCTTAGAAGGGGTGGACAATCAGCCCCAGCATTTT
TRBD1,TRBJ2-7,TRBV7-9,CASSLTGTGGPYEQYF,TGTGCCAGCAGCTTGACCGGGACAGGCGGTCCCTACGAGCAGTACTTC
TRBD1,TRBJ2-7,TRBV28,CASRAGGDRVELFF,TGTGCCAGCAGGGCTGGGGGGGACAGGGTCGAGCTGTTCTTC
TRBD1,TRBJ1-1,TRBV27,CASSVRQGHEAFF,TGTGCCAGCAGTGTCCGACAGGGTCACGAAGCTTTCTTT
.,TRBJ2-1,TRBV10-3,CAVAEDSYNEQFF,TGTGCCGTAGCGGAGGACTCCTACAATGAGCAGTTCTTC
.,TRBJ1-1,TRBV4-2,CASSRATDSDTEAFF,TGTGCCAGCAGCCGAGCGACAGATTCCGACACTGAAGCTTTCTTT
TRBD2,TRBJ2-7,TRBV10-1,CASSETLAGGYEQYF,TGCGCCAGCAGTGAGACGCTAGCGGGGGGCTACGAGCAGTACTTC
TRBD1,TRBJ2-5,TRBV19,CASSPRDRQETQYF,TGTGCCAGTAGTCCCCGGGACAGGCAAGAGACCCAGTACTTC
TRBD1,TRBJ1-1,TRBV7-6,CASSPYDRDTEAFF,TGTGCCAGCAGCCCCTACGACAGGGACACTGAAGCTTTCTTT
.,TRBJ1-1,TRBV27,CASRGPWAPNTEAFF,TGTGCCAGCAGGGGGCCCTGGGCCCCGAACACTGAAGCTTTCTTT
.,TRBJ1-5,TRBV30,CAWSGRGVRQPQHF,TGTGCCTGGAGTGGAAGGGGCGTCAGGCAGCCCCAGCATTTT
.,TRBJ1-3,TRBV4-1,CASSPTAVSGNTIYF,TGCGCCAGCAGCCCGACAGCCGTCTCTGGGAACACCATATATTTT
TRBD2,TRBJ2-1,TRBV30,CAWGTGAGGHAEQFF,TGTGCCTGGGGTACCGGAGCGGGAGGGCACGCTGAGCAGTTCTTC
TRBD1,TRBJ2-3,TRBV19,CASSTRDRGVTDTQYF,TGTGCCAGTAGTACGCGGGACAGGGGTGTCACAGATACGCAGTATTTT
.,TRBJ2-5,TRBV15,CATSTGGRLQETQYF,TGTGCCACCAGCACTGGGGGGAGGTTACAAGAGACCCAGTACTTC
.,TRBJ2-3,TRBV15,CATSRGPASTDTQYF,TGTGCCACCAGCAGAGGGCCCGCTAGCACAGATACGCAGTATTTT
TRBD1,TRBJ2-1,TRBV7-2,CASSARDRGYNEQFF,TGTGCCAGCAGCGCTCGGGACAGGGGGTACAATGAGCAGTTCTTC
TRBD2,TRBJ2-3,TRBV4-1,CASSFPGRGARKLAGDTQYF,TGCGCCAGCAGCTTTCCGGGTCGGGGGGCTCGTAAACTAGCGGGAGATACGCAGTATTTT
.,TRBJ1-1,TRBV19,CASSARGGNTEAFF,TGTGCCAGTAGCGCCAGAGGGGGGAACACTGAAGCTTTCTTT
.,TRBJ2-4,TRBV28,CASSSGTRFQYF,TGTGCCAGCAGTTCAGGGACTCGATTTCAGTACTTC
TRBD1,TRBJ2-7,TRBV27,CASSSPPTGAYEQYF,TGTGCCAGCAGTTCTCCCCCGACAGGGGCCTACGAGCAGTACTTC
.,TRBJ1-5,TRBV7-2,CASSLADGAGAQHF,TGTGCCAGCAGCTTAGCGGATGGCGCCGGGGCCCAGCATTTT